This T cell receptor (beta chain) was captured in a study of T cell repertoires in cytomegalovirus infection. V gave up 3 bases and J gave up 6 bases; unmatched junction bases: 2. This CDR3 is built from 13 residues. The germline CDR1 and CDR2 sequences are SGHTA and FQGNSA. This clonotype has ten or more counts. TCRdb re-called the reads with MiXCR, one entry per CDR3 protein. The sample yields about 260,000 distinct CDR3 sequences, roughly an eighth seen once. The chain combines TRBV7-2 with TRBJ2-7; 10 bases fit TRBD1. The receptor comes from a human donor in good health (CMV status not recorded). Some clones in this sample may be carry-over from other donors' samples. Sequencing used PBMCs. The chain's CDR3 is CASSFRDRGEQYF. In nucleotides, the CDR3 is TGTGCCAGCAGCTTTAGGGACAGGGGCGAGCAGTACTTC. Drawing the rest from reference TRBV7-2 and TRBJ2-7, the complete variable domain is GAGVSQSPSNKVTEKGKDVELRCDPISGHTALYWYRQSLGQGLEFLIYFQGNSAPDKSGLPSDRFSAERTGGSVSTLTIQRTQQEDSAVYLCASSFRDRGEQYFGPGTRLTVT.